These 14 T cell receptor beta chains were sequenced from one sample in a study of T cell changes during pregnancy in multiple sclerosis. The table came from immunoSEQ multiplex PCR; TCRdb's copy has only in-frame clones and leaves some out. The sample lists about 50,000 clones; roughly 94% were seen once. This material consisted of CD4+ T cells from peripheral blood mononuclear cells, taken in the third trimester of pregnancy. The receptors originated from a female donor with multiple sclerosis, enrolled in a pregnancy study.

CDR3 protein: CASSTTSVVNTGELFF. CDR3 DNA sequence: TGTGCCAGCAGCACGACTAGCGTTGTCAACACCGGGGAGCTGTTTTTT. The chain joins TRBV7-3 to TRBJ2-2, with 8 bases matching TRBD2. Germline V gene lookup returns CDR1 SGHTA and CDR2 FQGTGA. The CDR3 is made up of 16 amino acids. Trimming at V came to 5 bases and at J to 2 bases, leaving 7 bases not matched to a gene.

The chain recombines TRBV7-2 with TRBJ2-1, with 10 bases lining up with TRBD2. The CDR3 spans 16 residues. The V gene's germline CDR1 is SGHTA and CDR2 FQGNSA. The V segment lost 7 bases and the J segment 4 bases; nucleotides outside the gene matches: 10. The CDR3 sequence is CASTTGTSANYNEQFF. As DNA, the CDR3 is TGTGCCAGCACTACCGGGACTAGCGCCAATTACAATGAGCAGTTCTTC. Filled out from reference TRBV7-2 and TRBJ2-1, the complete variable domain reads GAGVSQSPSNKVTEKGKDVELRCDPISGHTALYWYRQSLGQGLEFLIYFQGNSAPDKSGLPSDRFSAERTGGSVSTLTIQRTQQEDSAVYLCASTTGTSANYNEQFFGPGTRLTVL.

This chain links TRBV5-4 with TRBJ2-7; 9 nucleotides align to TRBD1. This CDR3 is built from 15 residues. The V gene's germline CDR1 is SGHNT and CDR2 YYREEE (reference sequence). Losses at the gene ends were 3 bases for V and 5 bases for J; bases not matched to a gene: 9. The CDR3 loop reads CASSYTGQGRNEQYF. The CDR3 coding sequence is TGTGCCAGCAGCTATACGGGACAGGGTCGGAACGAGCAGTACTTC.

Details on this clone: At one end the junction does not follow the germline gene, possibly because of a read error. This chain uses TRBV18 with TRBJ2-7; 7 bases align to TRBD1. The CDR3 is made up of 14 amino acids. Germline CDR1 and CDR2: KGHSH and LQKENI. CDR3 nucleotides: TGTACCAGCTCACCACGGGACAGAATCCACGAGCAGTACTTC. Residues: CTSSPRDRIHEQYF.

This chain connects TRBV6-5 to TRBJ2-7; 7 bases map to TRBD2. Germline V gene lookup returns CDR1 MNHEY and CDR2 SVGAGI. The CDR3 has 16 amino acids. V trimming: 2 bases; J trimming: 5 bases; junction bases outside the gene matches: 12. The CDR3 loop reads CASSYLGTTSSHEQYF. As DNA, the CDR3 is TGTGCCAGCAGTTACCTCGGGACTACCTCCTCGCACGAGCAGTACTTC.

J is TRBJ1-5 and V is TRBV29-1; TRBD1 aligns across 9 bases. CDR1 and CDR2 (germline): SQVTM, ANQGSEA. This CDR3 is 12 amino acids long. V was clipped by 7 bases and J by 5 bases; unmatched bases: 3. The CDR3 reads CSARQGDQPQHF. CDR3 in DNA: TGCAGCGCCCGACAGGGGGATCAGCCCCAGCATTTT.

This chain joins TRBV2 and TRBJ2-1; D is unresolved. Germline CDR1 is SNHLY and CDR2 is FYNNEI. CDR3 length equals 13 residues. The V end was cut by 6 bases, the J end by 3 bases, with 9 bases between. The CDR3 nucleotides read TGTGCCAGCAGACAGAGTCTCTACAATGAGCAGTTCTTC. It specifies CASRQSLYNEQFF.

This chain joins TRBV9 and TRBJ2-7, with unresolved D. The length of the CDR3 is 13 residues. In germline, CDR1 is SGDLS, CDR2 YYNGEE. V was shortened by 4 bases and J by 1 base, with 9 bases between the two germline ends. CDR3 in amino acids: CASSPGFSYEQYF. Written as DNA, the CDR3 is TGTGCCAGCAGCCCCGGTTTTTCCTACGAGCAGTACTTC. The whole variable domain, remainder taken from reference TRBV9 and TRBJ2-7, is DSGVTQTPKHLITATGQRVTLRCSPRSGDLSVYWYQQSLDQGLQFLIQYYNGEERAKGNILERFSAQQFPDLHSELNLSSLELGDSALYFCASSPGFSYEQYFGPGTRLTVT.

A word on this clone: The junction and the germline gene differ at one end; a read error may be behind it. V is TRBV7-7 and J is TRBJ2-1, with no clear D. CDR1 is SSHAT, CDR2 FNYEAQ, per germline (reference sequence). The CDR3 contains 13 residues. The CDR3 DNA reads TGTGCTAGCAGCTTAGTACTATCCAATGAGCAGTTCTTC. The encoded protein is CASSLVLSNEQFF. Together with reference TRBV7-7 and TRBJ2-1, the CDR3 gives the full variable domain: GAGVSQSPRYKVTKRGQDVTLRCDPISSHATLYWYQQALGQGPEFLTYFNYEAQPDKSGLPSDRFSAERPEGSISTLTIQRTEQRDSAMYRCASSLVLSNEQFFGPGTRLTVL.

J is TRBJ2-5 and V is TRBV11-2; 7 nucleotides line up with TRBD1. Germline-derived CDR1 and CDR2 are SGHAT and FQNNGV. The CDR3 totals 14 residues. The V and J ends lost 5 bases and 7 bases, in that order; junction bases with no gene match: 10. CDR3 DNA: TGTGCCAGCAGCATATCGACAGGGTCGGGGACCCAGTACTTC. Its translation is CASSISTGSGTQYF.

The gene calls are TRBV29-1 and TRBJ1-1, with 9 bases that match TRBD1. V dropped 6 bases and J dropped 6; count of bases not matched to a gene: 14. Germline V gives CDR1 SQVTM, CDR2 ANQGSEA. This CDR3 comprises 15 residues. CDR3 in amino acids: CSVGALGQGGAEAFF. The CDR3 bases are TGCAGCGTCGGTGCACTGGGACAGGGAGGCGCTGAAGCTTTCTTT. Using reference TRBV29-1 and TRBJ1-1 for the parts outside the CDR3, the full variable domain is SAVISQKPSRDICQRGTSLTIQCQVDSQVTMMFWYRQQPGQSLTLIATANQGSEATYESGFVIDKFPISRPNLTFSTLTVSNMSPEDSSIYLCSVGALGQGGAEAFFGQGTRLTVV.

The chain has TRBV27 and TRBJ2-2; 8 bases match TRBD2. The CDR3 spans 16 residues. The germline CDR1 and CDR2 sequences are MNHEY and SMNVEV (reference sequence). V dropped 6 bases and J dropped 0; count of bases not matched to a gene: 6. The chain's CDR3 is CASSYTGGTNTGELFF. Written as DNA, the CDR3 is TGTGCCAGCAGCTATACGGGAGGGACGAACACCGGGGAGCTGTTTTTT.

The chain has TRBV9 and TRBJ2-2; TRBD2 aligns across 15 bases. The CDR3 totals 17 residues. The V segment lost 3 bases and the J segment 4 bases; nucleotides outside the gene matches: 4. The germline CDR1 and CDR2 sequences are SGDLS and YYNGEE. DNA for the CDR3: TGTGCCAGCAGCGGGACTAGCGGGGGGGCGGGCACCGGGGAGCTGTTTTTT. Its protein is CASSGTSGGAGTGELFF.

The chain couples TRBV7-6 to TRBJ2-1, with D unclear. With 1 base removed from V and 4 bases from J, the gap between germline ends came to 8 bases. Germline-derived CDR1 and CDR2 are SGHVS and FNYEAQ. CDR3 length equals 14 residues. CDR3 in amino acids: CASSLDPVYNEQFF. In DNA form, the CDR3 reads TGTGCCAGCAGCTTAGATCCGGTTTACAATGAGCAGTTCTTC.